The entry that follows covers one T cell receptor (beta chain) sequence. Naive CD8 cells, CD45RO-negative and positively selected for CCR7, excluded terminally differentiated effector memory CD45RA+ cells. These data come from a study of shared clonotypes between healthy human individuals. Clones were sequenced by immunoSEQ multiplex PCR, and TCRdb holds only the in-frame ones, with some missing. The sample has roughly 550,000 clones; 95% are singletons. The sequencing input was naive CD8+ T cells sorted from blood. The clonotype comes from a woman aged 25 to 45 in good health.

As DNA, the CDR3 is TGTGCCAGCAGCCCAGCTACTAGCGGGATTTACAATGAGCAGTTCTTC. Translated: CASSPATSGIYNEQFF. V usage is TRBV6-6 and J usage is TRBJ2-1; 10 bases map to TRBD2. Germline CDR1 and CDR2: MNHNY and SVGAGI (reference sequence). This CDR3 contains 16 residues. The J segment lost 4 bases and the V segment lost 6 bases, leaving 9 bases of the junction unmatched.